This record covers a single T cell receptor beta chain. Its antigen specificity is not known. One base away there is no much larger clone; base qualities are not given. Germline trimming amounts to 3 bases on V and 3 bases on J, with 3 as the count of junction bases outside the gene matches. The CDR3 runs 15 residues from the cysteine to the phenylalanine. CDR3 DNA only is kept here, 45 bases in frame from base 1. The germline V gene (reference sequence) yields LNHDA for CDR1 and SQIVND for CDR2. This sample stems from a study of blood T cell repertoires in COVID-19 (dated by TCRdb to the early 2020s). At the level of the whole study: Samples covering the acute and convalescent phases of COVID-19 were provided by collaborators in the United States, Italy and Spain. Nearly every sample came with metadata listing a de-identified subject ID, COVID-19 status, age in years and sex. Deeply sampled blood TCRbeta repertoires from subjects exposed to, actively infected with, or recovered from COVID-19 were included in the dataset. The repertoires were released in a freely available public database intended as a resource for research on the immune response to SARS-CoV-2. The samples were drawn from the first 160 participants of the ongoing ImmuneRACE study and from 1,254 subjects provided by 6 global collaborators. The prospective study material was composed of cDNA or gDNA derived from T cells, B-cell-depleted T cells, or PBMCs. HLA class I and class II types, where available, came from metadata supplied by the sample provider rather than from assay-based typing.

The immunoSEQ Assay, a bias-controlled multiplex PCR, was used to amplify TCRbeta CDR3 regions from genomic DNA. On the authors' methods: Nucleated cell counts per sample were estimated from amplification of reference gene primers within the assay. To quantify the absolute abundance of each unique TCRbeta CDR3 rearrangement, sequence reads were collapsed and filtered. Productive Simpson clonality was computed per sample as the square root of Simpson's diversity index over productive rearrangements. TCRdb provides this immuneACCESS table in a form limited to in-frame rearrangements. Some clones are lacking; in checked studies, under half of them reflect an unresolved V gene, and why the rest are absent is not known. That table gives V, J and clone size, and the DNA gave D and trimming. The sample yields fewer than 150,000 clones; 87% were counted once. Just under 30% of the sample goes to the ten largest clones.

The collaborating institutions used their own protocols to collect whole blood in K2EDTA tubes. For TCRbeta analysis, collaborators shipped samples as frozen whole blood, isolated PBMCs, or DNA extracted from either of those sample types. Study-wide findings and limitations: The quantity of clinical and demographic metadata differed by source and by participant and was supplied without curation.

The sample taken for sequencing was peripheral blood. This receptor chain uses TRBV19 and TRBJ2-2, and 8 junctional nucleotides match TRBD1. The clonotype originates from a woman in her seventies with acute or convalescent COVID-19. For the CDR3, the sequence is CASSIGQGYTGELFF. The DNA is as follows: TGTGCCAGTAGTATTGGACAGGGATACACCGGGGAGCTGTTTTTT.